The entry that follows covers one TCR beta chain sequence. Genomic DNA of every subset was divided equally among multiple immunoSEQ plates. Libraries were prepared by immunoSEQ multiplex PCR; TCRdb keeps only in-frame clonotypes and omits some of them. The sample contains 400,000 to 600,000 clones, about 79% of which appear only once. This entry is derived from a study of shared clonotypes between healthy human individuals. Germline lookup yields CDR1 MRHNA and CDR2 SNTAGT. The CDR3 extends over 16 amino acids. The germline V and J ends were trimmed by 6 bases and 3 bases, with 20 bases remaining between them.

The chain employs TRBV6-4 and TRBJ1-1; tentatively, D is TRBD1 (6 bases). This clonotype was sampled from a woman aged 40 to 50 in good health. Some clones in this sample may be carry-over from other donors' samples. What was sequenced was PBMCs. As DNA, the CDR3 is TGTGCCAGCAGCCCCGATGGGGGGGGCGGGCACACTGAAGCTTTCTTT. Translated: CASSPDGGGGHTEAFF.